What follows describes a single T cell receptor beta chain. The CDR3 totals 17 residues. Trimming took off 3 bases at V and 5 bases at J, with 20 bases between the two ends. The germline V gene encodes CDR1 LNHDA and CDR2 SQIVND (reference sequence). The sample belongs to a study of T cell responses to AZD1222 COVID-19 vaccine. Study overall: Second doses that came at about 4 or about 12 weeks were put together.

Libraries were prepared by immunoSEQ multiplex PCR; TCRdb keeps only in-frame clonotypes and omits some of them. This table holds 110,000 or so clones, around 76% found once. The sequences come from peripheral blood, collected on day 0 of AZD1222 vaccination. This chain connects TRBV19 to TRBJ1-5, with D perhaps matching TRBD1 (6 bases). This sequence was found in an adult in good health. CDR3 amino acids: CASSMVRQGRGDQPQHF. CDR3 nucleotides: TGTGCCAGTAGTATGGTTCGCCAGGGAAGGGGGGATCAGCCCCAGCATTTT.